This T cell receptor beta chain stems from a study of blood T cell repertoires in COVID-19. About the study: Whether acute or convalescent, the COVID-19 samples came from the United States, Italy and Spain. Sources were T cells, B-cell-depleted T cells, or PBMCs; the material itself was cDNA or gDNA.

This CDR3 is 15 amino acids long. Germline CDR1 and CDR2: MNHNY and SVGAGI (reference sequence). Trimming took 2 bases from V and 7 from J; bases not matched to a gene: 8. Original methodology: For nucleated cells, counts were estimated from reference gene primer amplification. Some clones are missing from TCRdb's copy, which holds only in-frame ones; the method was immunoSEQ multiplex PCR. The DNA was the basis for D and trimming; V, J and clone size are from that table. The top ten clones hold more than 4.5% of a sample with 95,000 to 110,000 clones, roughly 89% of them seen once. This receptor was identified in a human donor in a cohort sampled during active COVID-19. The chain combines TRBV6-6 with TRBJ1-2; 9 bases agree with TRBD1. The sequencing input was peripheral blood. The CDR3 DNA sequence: TGTGCCAGCAGTTACGTTGGACAGGGGATGGGTGGCTACACCTTC. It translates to CASSYVGQGMGGYTF.